Given below is one T cell receptor beta chain in context. Sequenced by immunoSEQ multiplex PCR; TCRdb stores in-frame clones only, minus some. The sample has more than 150,000 clones; 80% to 90% are singletons. These data come from a study of blood T cell repertoires in COVID-19. CDR1 and CDR2 (germline): KGHSH, LQKENI. The J segment lost 4 bases and the V segment lost 4 bases, leaving 3 bases of the junction unmatched. There are 14 residues in the CDR3. The chain has TRBV18 and TRBJ2-7; 11 positions match TRBD2. The sample comprised peripheral blood. The source is a woman aged 40 to 55 with acute or convalescent COVID-19. CDR3 in DNA: TGTGCCAGCTCACTAGCGGGAGGGCCTTACGAGCAGTACTTC. Translated: CASSLAGGPYEQYF. Full variable domain (missing parts from reference TRBV18 and TRBJ2-7): NAGVMQNPRHLVRRRGQEARLRCSPMKGHSHVYWYRQLPEEGLKFMVYLQKENIIDESGMPKERFSAEFPKEGPSILRIQQVVRGDSAAYFCASSLAGGPYEQYFGPGTRLTVT.